The source of this T cell receptor (beta chain) is a study of blood T cells in healthy people across ages. This clonotype was counted ten times or more. Through a sample-barcoded 5' primer and a J-beta primer mix, a second PCR was run for roughly 6 to 11 cycles. TCRdb analysed the 5' RACE reads with MiXCR anew, one entry per CDR3 protein. The sample contains hundreds of thousands of distinct CDR3 sequences, 25% to 35% of which appear only once. Germline CDR1 and CDR2: SGHDT and YYEEEE. The CDR3 has 16 amino acids. Between the trimmed V and J ends, which lost 3 bases and 2 bases, there was a span of 16 bases.

This TCR was recovered from a woman older than 75 in good health. The chain has TRBV5-6 and TRBJ2-3; possibly TRBD1 for D (6 bases). Specimen: blood. DNA of the CDR3: TGTGCCAGCAGCTCTGATACAGGGATACACACAGATACGCAGTATTTT. It yields the protein CASSSDTGIHTDTQYF. The full variable domain, completed using reference TRBV5-6 and TRBJ2-3, is DAGVTQSPTHLIKTRGQQVTLRCSPKSGHDTVSWYQQALGQGPQFIFQYYEEEERQRGNFPDRFSGHQFPNYSSELNVNALLLGDSALYLCASSSDTGIHTDTQYFGPGTRLTVL.